These 8 T cell receptor beta chains were sequenced from one sample in a study of Graves' ophthalmopathy and Graves' hyperthyroidism. From RNA, the CDR3 regions of TCR beta chains were amplified and sequenced. RT-PCR was first run with HTBI primers, then multiplex PCR in a second round. Via MiXCR, TCRdb re-called the multiplex PCR reads, giving one row per CDR3 protein. This sample has over 150,000 distinct CDR3 sequences, with roughly 37% found just once. Sequenced input: peripheral blood. Every receptor here comes from a woman aged 40 to 49 with Graves' ophthalmopathy.

This clonotype showed up many times. This chain links TRBV11-3 with TRBJ2-3, with 8 bases aligning to TRBD2. Germline trimming cut 4 bases from V and 1 base from J; bases unmatched to any gene: 7. Germline V gene data show CDR1 as SGHNT and CDR2 as YENEEA. The CDR3 runs to 16 residues. The CDR3 spells CASSSLAGVGTDTQYF. The CDR3 DNA is TGTGCCAGCAGCTCGCTAGCGGGCGTAGGCACAGATACGCAGTATTTT.

For this clonotype: A read error may produce the germline difference seen at one junction end. The chain employs TRBV27 and TRBJ2-1; D tentatively reads TRBD1 or TRBD2 (5 bases each). Germline V lookup: CDR1 MNHEY, CDR2 SMNVEV (reference sequence). The CDR3 totals 11 residues. The CDR3, as DNA: TGTGCCAGCAGTCGGGACCTTGAGGAGTTCTTC. This encodes CASSRDLEEFF.

This clonotype came up many times. The rearrangement joins TRBV6-2 or TRBV6-3 to TRBJ2-4; D possibly corresponds to TRBD2 (5 bases). There are 13 residues in the CDR3. The V gene lost 4 bases and the J gene lost 8 bases, with 12 bases spanning the gap. CDR1 MNHEY and CDR2 SVGEGT come from the germline V gene. The CDR3 DNA reads as TGTGCCAGCAGTTTGTCTAGCACACACATTCAGTACTTC. This sequence encodes CASSLSSTHIQYF.

This clonotype was seen ten or more times. The chain combines TRBV30 with TRBJ2-7; possible D gene TRBD1, 6 bases. The CDR3 consists of 14 residues. V lost 1 base and J 3 bases, leaving 13 bases between the germline ends. From germline, CDR1 is GTSNPN and CDR2 SVGIG (reference sequence). CDR3 sequence (DNA): TGTGCCTGGAGTGACGGTATAGGGGGCTACGAGCAGTACTTC. The encoded protein is CAWSDGIGGYEQYF.

This clonotype has ten or more counts. The CDR3 region has the DNA TGCAGCGTACCAACCGCGCGGAGCTACACCTTC. Translated, it gives CSVPTARSYTF. This chain links TRBV29-1 with TRBJ1-2; D remains ambiguous. V was shortened by 6 bases and J by 9 bases, with 14 bases between the two germline ends. This CDR3 has 11 amino acids. Germline values: CDR1 SQVTM, CDR2 ANQGSEA.

This clonotype came up many times. V gene TRBV19 combines with J gene TRBJ2-3; D is perhaps TRBD2 (6 bases). This CDR3 spans 17 amino acids. Trimming pared 0 bases from V and 0 bases from J, leaving 13 bases between. Germline V gene lookup returns CDR1 LNHDA and CDR2 SQIVND (reference sequence). The CDR3 sequence: CASSIDSLATSTDTQYF. CDR3 bases: TGTGCCAGTAGTATAGATAGTCTAGCGACTAGCACAGATACGCAGTATTTT.

This clonotype appeared many times. The chain joins TRBV20-1 to TRBJ1-3; D unclear. This CDR3 spans 12 amino acids. V lost 4 bases to trimming and J lost 0 bases, with 4 bases between them. Germline lookup yields CDR1 DFQATT and CDR2 SNEGSKA (reference sequence). CDR3 region: CSAMSSGNTIYF. DNA of the CDR3: TGCAGTGCTATGAGCTCTGGAAACACCATATATTTT.

The J gene is TRBJ1-6, the V gene TRBV6-5, with 7 bases matching TRBD1. The CDR3 is made up of 18 amino acids. The V segment lost 4 bases and the J segment 7 bases; nucleotides outside the gene matches: 16. Looked up from germline, CDR1 is MNHEY and CDR2 is SVGAGI. The CDR3 is CASSLVGQLDPLNSPLHF. The CDR3 DNA reads TGTGCCAGCAGTTTGGTGGGACAGTTAGATCCACTCAATTCACCCCTCCACTTT.